This T cell receptor beta chain was obtained from a study of cytomegalovirus exposure and HLA in healthy donors. The CDR3 totals 15 residues. Deletions cut 7 bases from V and 7 bases from J, with 17 bases between. Germline CDR1 MNHEY, CDR2 SMNVEV (reference sequence). Use of 60 Vbeta and 13 Jbeta primers characterized the PCR. TCRdb's table, derived via immunoSEQ multiplex PCR, lists solely in-frame clones and lacks some. Of approximately 190,000 clones in the sample, roughly 80% are singletons; the top ten hold over 3.5%. Sequenced material: PBMCs. The TCR originated in a man aged 50 to 60 in good health and CMV-seronegative. This rearrangement joins TRBV27 to TRBJ1-6, with no clear D. The CDR3 nucleotides are TGTGCCAGCATCCCCACCGGGAGAGGGAATTCACCCCTCCACTTT. Translation gives CASIPTGRGNSPLHF.